A single sample is the source of the 30 T cell receptor beta chains below, sequenced in a study of T cells expressing NK-cell markers. TCRdb reprocessed the 5' RACE reads, keeping one entry per CDR3 protein, no DNA. The table gives about 460,000 distinct CDR3 sequences; the top ten clones make up 1.4% of it. The specimen sequenced was blood T cells: a sorted CD56 or NKG2C T cell subset, CD4+ or CD8+ T cells, or bulk PBMC T cells (not recorded which). The receptor set was obtained from a woman between 45 and 65 years old in good health.

V usage is TRBV11-2 and J usage is TRBJ2-7. Germline-derived CDR1 and CDR2 are SGHAT and FQNNGV. The CDR3 length is 15 residues. The CDR3 sequence is CASRPPRVGTYEQYF.

The chain is built from TRBV6-5 and TRBJ2-1; TCRdb returns TRBD2, unconfirmable since there is no DNA. Germline V gives CDR1 MNHEY, CDR2 SVGAGI. This CDR3 contains 14 residues. The CDR3 region is CASSTQLASNEQFF.

The chain employs TRBV10-3 and TRBJ2-1. The CDR3 contains 15 residues. Per the germline V gene, CDR1 is ENHRY and CDR2 is SYGVKD. The CDR3 protein is CAISEVTGLHNEQFF.

This chain uses TRBV29-1 with TRBJ2-1; TCRdb outputs TRBD1, but without DNA this stays unchecked. This CDR3 contains 13 residues. The germline V gene encodes CDR1 SQVTM and CDR2 ANQGSEA. CDR3: CSVRTGMINEQFF.

The CDR3 sequence is CASSLELINTDTQYF. This chain links TRBV5-1 with TRBJ2-3. CDR3 length equals 15 residues. Germline CDR1 is SGHRS and CDR2 is YFSETQ.

The chain couples TRBV24-1 to TRBJ2-1; without DNA, the TCRdb call of TRBD1 cannot be checked. Germline-derived CDR1 and CDR2 are KGHDR and SFDVKD. The length of the CDR3 is 14 residues. CDR3 residues: CATSDPDSYNEQFF.

The J gene is TRBJ2-7, the V gene TRBV5-1; TCRdb lists TRBD1, though no DNA is available to test this call. Germline V lookup: CDR1 SGHRS, CDR2 YFSETQ. The CDR3 consists of 15 residues. The CDR3 sequence: CASSNRPGAHYEQYF.

The chain combines TRBV10-3 with TRBJ2-2; the TCRdb call, TRBD1, lacks DNA for checking. The CDR3 is made up of 16 amino acids. Germline loops: CDR1 ENHRY, CDR2 SYGVKD. The CDR3 protein is CAISEDRGQNTGELFF.

The genes are TRBV6-6 and TRBJ2-1; TCRdb picks TRBD2, but there is no DNA to check that call. Germline assignment: CDR1 MNHNY and CDR2 SVGAGI (reference sequence). CDR3 size: 16 residues. CDR3 sequence: CATLGASDLIGKLQFF.

V is TRBV12-5 and J is TRBJ2-7; the TCRdb D gene call, TRBD1, has no DNA to confirm it. In germline, CDR1 is LGHNT, CDR2 FRNRAP. CDR3 size: 12 residues. The CDR3 is CASGQTGLEQYF.

CDR3 residues: CASSIDGQGDTEAFF. The genes are TRBV19 and TRBJ1-1; TCRdb picks TRBD1, but there is no DNA to check that call. Germline V CDR1 and CDR2: LNHDA, SQIVND (reference sequence). The CDR3 runs 15 residues.

The CDR3 loop is CSVLGGPGDTQYF. V and J are TRBV29-1 and TRBJ2-3; TCRdb returns TRBD2, unconfirmable since there is no DNA. The CDR3 spans 13 residues. Germline CDR1 reads SQVTM; CDR2 reads ANQGSEA.

The chain links TRBV5-4 to TRBJ2-2; as DNA is missing, the TRBD1 call by TCRdb cannot be tested. Germline V gene data show CDR1 as SGHNT and CDR2 as YYREEE (reference sequence). This CDR3 region has 12 residues. Here the CDR3 reads CASRPTVGELFF.

This chain links TRBV10-3 with TRBJ1-4; TCRdb proposes TRBD1, but this gene call is untestable without DNA. CDR1 is ENHRY, CDR2 SYGVKD, per germline. This CDR3 is 15 amino acids long. CDR3 sequence reads: CAISDSGQRGEKLFF.

The chain joins TRBV15 to TRBJ2-5. The CDR3 runs to 14 residues. In germline, CDR1 is LNHNV, CDR2 YYDKDF (reference sequence). Here the CDR3 reads CATSRASGRETQYF.

This chain links TRBV15 with TRBJ1-2. This CDR3 has 13 residues. CDR1 and CDR2 (germline): LNHNV, YYDKDF (reference sequence). The chain's CDR3 is CATSREGLYDYTF. The full variable domain, with the rest looked up from reference TRBV15 and TRBJ1-2, is DAMVIQNPRYQVTQFGKPVTLSCSQTLNHNVMYWYQQKSSQAPKLLFHYYDKDFNNEADTPDNFQSRRPNTSFCFLDIRSPGLGDTAMYLCATSREGLYDYTFGSGTRLTVV.

The rearrangement links TRBV5-1 to TRBJ2-3; the TRBD2 assignment by TCRdb is unverifiable without DNA. CDR1 and CDR2 (germline): SGHRS, YFSETQ. The CDR3 loop spans 14 amino acids. CDR3 sequence: CASSLGTRGDTQYF. Drawing the rest from reference TRBV5-1 and TRBJ2-3, the complete variable domain is KAGVTQTPRYLIKTRGQQVTLSCSPISGHRSVSWYQQTPGQGLQFLFEYFSETQRNKGNFPGRFSGRQFSNSRSEMNVSTLELGDSALYLCASSLGTRGDTQYFGPGTRLTVL.

The rearrangement uses TRBV7-7 and TRBJ2-5; TCRdb's assignment of TRBD2 cannot be checked, as there is no DNA. Looked up from germline, CDR1 is SSHAT and CDR2 is FNYEAQ (reference sequence). This CDR3 spans 16 amino acids. CDR3 residues: CASSISGLAGEETQYF.

This chain links TRBV29-1 with TRBJ1-1; with no DNA, the TCRdb D assignment of TRBD1 cannot be verified. Germline CDR1 is SQVTM and CDR2 is ANQGSEA. The length of the CDR3 is 14 residues. CDR3 loop: CSVSHGGRVTEAFF.

This chain connects TRBV20-1 to TRBJ2-5; the D call from TCRdb, TRBD1, cannot be confirmed without DNA. This CDR3 contains 15 residues. Per germline, CDR1 DFQATT and CDR2 SNEGSKA (reference sequence). CDR3 residues: CSAINLRGTSETQYF.

This CDR3 is CATSRSRGRGSSGANVLTF. The V call is TRBV15, the J call TRBJ2-6; the TRBD1 assignment by TCRdb is unverifiable without DNA. The germline gives CDR1 LNHNV, CDR2 YYDKDF (reference sequence). The CDR3 extends over 19 amino acids.

The rearrangement links TRBV25-1 to TRBJ1-1; TCRdb calls TRBD1, which cannot be checked without DNA. Germline V gene sequence: CDR1 MGHDK, CDR2 SYGVNS. This CDR3 is built from 14 residues. The CDR3 reads CASSEFRGNTEAFF.

This chain connects TRBV7-9 to TRBJ2-3. Germline-derived CDR1 and CDR2 are SEHNR and FQNEAQ (reference sequence). The CDR3 spans 13 residues. The chain's CDR3 is CASSLYLRDTQYF.

The V gene is TRBV6-6, the J gene TRBJ2-3; TCRdb calls TRBD2, which cannot be checked without DNA. Germline values: CDR1 MNHNY, CDR2 SVGAGI (reference sequence). The CDR3 runs 12 residues. The CDR3 spells CASGPLPDTQYF.

The rearrangement links TRBV12-3 or TRBV12-4 to TRBJ2-4. CDR3 length: 15 amino acids. CDR3 sequence: CASSLAGLAENIQYF.

The rearrangement links TRBV7-8 to TRBJ2-4; the TRBD2 assignment by TCRdb is unverifiable without DNA. Germline V gene data show CDR1 as SGHVS and CDR2 as FQNEAQ. CDR3 length: 16 amino acids. CDR3: CASSTSSGRAKNIQYF.

The V call is TRBV29-1, the J call TRBJ2-2; TCRdb's D call, TRBD1, is unchecked because there is no DNA. From germline, CDR1 is SQVTM and CDR2 ANQGSEA. The CDR3 covers 13 residues. The CDR3 reads CSVGQAGTGELFF.

V usage is TRBV20-1 and J usage is TRBJ1-2; TCRdb indicates TRBD1, and absent DNA this call remains unverified. The CDR3 length is 13 residues. Germline V gene sequence: CDR1 DFQATT, CDR2 SNEGSKA (reference sequence). CDR3 loop: CSARVETGGDYTF.

The genes are TRBV20-1 and TRBJ1-3. CDR3 length equals 15 residues. Germline V CDR1 and CDR2: DFQATT, SNEGSKA (reference sequence). CDR3 sequence reads: CSARDGVQLRNTIYF.

The gene calls are TRBV24-1 and TRBJ2-1. This CDR3 is built from 16 residues. Germline V gives CDR1 KGHDR, CDR2 SFDVKD. The CDR3 loop reads CATSDLSGGSYNEQFF.